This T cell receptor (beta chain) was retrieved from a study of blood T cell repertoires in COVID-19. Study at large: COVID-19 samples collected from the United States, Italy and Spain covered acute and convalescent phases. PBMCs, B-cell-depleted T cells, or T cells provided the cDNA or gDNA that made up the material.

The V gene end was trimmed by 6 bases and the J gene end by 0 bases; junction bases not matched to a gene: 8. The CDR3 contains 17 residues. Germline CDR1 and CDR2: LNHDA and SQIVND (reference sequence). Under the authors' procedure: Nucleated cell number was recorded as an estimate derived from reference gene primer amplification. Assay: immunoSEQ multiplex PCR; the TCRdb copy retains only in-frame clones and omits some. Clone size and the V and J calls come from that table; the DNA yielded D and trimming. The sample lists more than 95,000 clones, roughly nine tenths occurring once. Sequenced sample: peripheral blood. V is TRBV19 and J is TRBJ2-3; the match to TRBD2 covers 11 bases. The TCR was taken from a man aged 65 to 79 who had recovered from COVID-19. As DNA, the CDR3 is TGTGCCAGTAGACGCTCCTTAGCGGGAGGGAGCACAGATACGCAGTATTTT. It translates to CASRRSLAGGSTDTQYF.